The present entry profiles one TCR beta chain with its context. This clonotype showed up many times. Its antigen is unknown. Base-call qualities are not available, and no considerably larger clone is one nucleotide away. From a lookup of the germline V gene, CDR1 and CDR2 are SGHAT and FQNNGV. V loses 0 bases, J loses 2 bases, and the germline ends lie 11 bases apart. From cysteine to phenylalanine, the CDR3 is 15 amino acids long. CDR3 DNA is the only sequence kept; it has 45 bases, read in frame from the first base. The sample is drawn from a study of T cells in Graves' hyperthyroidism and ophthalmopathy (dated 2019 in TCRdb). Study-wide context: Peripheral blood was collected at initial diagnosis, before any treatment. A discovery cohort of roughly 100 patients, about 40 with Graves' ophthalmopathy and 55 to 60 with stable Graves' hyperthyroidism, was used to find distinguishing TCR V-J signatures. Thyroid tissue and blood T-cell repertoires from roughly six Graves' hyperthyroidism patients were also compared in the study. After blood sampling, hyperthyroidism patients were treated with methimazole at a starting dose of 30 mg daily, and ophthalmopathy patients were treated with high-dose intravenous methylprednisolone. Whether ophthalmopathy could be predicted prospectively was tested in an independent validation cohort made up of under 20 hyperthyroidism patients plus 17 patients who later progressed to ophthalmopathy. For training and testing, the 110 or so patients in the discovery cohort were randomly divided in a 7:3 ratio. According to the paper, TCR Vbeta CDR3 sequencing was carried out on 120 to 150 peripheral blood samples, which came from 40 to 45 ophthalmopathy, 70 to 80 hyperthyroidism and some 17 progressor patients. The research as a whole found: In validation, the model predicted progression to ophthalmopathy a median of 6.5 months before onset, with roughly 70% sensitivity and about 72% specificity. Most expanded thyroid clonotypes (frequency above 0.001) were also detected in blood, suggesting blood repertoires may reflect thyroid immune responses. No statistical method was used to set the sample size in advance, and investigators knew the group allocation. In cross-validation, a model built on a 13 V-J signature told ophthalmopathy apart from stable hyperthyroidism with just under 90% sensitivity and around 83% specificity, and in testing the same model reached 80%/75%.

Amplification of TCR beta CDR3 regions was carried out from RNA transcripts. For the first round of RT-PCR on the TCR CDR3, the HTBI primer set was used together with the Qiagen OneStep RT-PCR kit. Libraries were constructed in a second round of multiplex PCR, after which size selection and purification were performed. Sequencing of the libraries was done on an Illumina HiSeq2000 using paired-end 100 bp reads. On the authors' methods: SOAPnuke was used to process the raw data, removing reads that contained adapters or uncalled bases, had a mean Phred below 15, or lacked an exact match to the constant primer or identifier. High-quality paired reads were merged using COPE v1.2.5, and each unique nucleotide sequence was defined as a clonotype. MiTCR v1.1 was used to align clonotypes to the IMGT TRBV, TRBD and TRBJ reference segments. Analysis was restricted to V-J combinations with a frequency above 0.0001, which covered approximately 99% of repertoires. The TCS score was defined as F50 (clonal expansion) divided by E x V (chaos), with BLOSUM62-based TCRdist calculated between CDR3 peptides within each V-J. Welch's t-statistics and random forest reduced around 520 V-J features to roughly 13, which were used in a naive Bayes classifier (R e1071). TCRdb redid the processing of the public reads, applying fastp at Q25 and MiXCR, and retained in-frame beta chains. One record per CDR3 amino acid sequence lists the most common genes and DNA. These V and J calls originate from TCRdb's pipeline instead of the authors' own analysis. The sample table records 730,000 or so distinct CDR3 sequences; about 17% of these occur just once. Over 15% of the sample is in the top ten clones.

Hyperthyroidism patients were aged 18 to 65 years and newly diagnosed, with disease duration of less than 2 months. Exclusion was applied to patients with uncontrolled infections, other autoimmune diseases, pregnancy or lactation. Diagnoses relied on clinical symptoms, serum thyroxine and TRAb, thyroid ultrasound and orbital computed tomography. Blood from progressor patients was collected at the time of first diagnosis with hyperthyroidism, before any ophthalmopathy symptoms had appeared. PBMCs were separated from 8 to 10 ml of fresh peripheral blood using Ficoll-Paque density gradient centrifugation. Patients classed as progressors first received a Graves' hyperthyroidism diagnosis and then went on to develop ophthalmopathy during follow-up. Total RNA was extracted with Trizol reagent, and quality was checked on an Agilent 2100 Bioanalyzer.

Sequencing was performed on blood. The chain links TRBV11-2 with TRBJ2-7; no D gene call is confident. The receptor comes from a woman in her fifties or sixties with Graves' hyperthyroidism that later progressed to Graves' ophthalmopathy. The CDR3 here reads CASSLDQSGPYEQYF. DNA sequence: TGTGCCAGCAGCTTAGATCAGAGTGGACCCTACGAGCAGTACTTC.